The clone carrying this TCR beta chain was detected ten times or more. The data were obtained in a study of TIL therapy for anti-PD-1-resistant metastatic lung cancer. Study-wide background: Patients had a median age of about 50 years (range roughly 35-80).

Sequencing used immunoSEQ v3. This table comes from immunoSEQ multiplex PCR, and its TCRdb copy is limited to in-frame clones, with some not included. The top ten clones hold roughly 9.8% of a sample with approximately 92,000 clones, 50% to 70% of them seen once. Specified time point: pre-treatment sample, taken before nivolumab and TIL therapy. Pleural nodules or supraclavicular lymph nodes made up most of the excised metastases sampled. Stage 4 NSCLC adults joined between October 2017 and January 2020. The source material was tumor tissue, sampled at baseline. The TCR sequence derives from a person between 30 and 80 years old with non-small cell lung cancer.

CDR3 sequence reads: CASSQVQGAVNEQFF. CDR3 bases: TGTGCCAGCAGCCAAGTACAGGGGGCAGTCAATGAGCAGTTCTTC. V and J are TRBV6-6 and TRBJ2-1; TRBD1 matches 9 bases. The V gene end was trimmed by 6 bases and the J gene end by 6 bases; junction bases not matched to a gene: 9. Germline lookup yields CDR1 MNHNY and CDR2 SVGAGI (reference sequence). The length of the CDR3 is 15 residues.